The present T cell receptor (beta chain) was sequenced within a study of blood T cell repertoires in COVID-19 (dated by TCRdb to the early 2020s). Broadly, across the study: Samples from collaborators originated in the United States, Italy and Spain and spanned both the acute and convalescent phases of COVID-19. The material from the prospective study consisted of cDNA or gDNA derived from T cells, B-cell-depleted T cells, or PBMCs. Deeply sampled blood TCRbeta repertoires from subjects exposed to, actively infected with, or recovered from COVID-19 were included in the dataset. The repertoires were made available in a free public database intended to serve as a resource for research on the immune response to SARS-CoV-2. Samples came from the ongoing ImmuneRACE study (first 160 participants) plus 1,254 subjects from 6 global collaborators. A de-identified subject ID, COVID-19 status, age in years and sex were almost always included in the sample metadata. HLA class I and class II types, where available, came from metadata supplied by the sample provider rather than from assay-based typing.

With regard to this clone: Its antigen is unknown. Per-base qualities were not stored, and no clone one base away is much larger.

Study-level results and caveats: How much clinical and demographic metadata was included differed by source and by participant, and the metadata was provided uncurated.

The immunoSEQ Assay, a bias-controlled multiplex PCR, was used to amplify TCRbeta CDR3 regions from genomic DNA. The authors processed their data as follows. Within the assay, amplification of reference gene primers was used to estimate how many nucleated cells each sample contained. Sequence reads were collapsed and filtered to measure the absolute abundance of every unique TCRbeta CDR3 rearrangement. For each sample, productive Simpson clonality was calculated by taking the square root of Simpson's diversity index across productive rearrangements. TCRdb's version of the immuneACCESS table is confined to in-frame rearrangements and falls short of the full clone set. An unresolved V gene accounts for under half of the shortfall where checked; the remainder is of unknown origin. That table gives V, J and clone size, and the DNA gave D and trimming. The sample includes 180,000 or so clones, with about 80% observed a single time. The ten top clones hold approximately 7.2% of the sample.

Its CDR3 holds 12 amino acids, cysteine through phenylalanine. Only the CDR3 portion is preserved as DNA: 36 bases, with reading frame beginning at the first base. Each collaborating institution followed its own protocols to collect whole blood in K2EDTA tubes. For TCRbeta analysis, collaborators shipped samples as frozen whole blood, isolated PBMCs, or DNA extracted from either of those sample types. This TCR came from a human donor with acute or convalescent COVID-19. The donor label of this sample is uncertain. The rearranged chain carries TRBV21-1 and TRBJ1-5; the table's D gene call, TRBD1, was not cross checked with the DNA. TRBV21-1 is a documented pseudogene. What was sequenced was peripheral blood. The base sequence is TGTGCCAGCAAGGACAACAATCAGCCCCAGCATTTT. The translation is CASKDNNQPQHF.